This passage covers 17 T cell receptor beta chains from one sample sequenced in a study of T cells in Graves' hyperthyroidism and ophthalmopathy. TCR beta CDR3 regions were amplified from RNA. Using the HTBI primer set, a first-round RT-PCR was run on the TCR CDR3. TCRdb itself ran the multiplex PCR reads through MiXCR, one entry per CDR3 protein. Among more than 300,000 distinct CDR3 sequences listed, under 15% were seen once. The sequencing sample was made of blood. These receptors all come from a woman younger than 35 with Graves' hyperthyroidism.

This clonotype was counted many times. V is TRBV20-1 and J is TRBJ2-7; 8 nucleotides agree with TRBD1. J lost 3 bases, V lost 3 bases, and 4 bases had no gene match. The CDR3 contains 13 residues. Germline V CDR1 and CDR2: DFQATT, SNEGSKA (reference sequence). This CDR3 reads CSARTGDFYEQYF. In DNA form, the CDR3 reads TGCAGTGCTAGGACAGGGGACTTCTACGAGCAGTACTTC.

This clonotype showed up many times. V usage is TRBV7-8 and J usage is TRBJ2-7; D possibly corresponds to TRBD2 (6 bases). Germline CDR1 and CDR2: SGHVS and FQNEAQ. The CDR3 is made up of 15 amino acids. Trimming left V 0 bases short and J 3 bases short, with 12 bases between. This chain's CDR3 is CASSLAAGFSYEQYF. For the CDR3, the DNA is TGTGCCAGCAGCTTAGCTGCGGGATTTAGCTACGAGCAGTACTTC.

Many counts were recorded for this clonotype. The chain recombines TRBV9 with TRBJ2-7; D may correspond to TRBD1 or TRBD2 (6 bases each). Per the germline V gene, CDR1 is SGDLS and CDR2 is YYNGEE. The CDR3 loop spans 16 amino acids. Trimming took 5 bases from V and 0 from J, leaving 18 bases between them. CDR3 amino acids: CASSPQGLKSSYEQYF. The CDR3 coding sequence is TGTGCCAGCAGTCCACAGGGACTTAAGAGCTCCTACGAGCAGTACTTC.

Many counts were recorded for this clonotype. V and J are TRBV6-1 and TRBJ2-1; 7 nucleotides agree with TRBD2. Germline loops: CDR1 MNHNS, CDR2 SASEGT. The CDR3 consists of 15 residues. V gave up 5 bases and J gave up 3 bases; unmatched junction bases: 7. CDR3: CASSYDGGGYNEQFF. The CDR3 coding sequence is TGTGCCAGCAGTTATGACGGCGGGGGCTACAATGAGCAGTTCTTC.

This clonotype was observed many times. The V call is TRBV7-2, the J call TRBJ1-3; a possible D gene is TRBD1 (5 bases). Germline loops: CDR1 SGHTA, CDR2 FQGNSA. The CDR3 has 16 residues. V lost 5 bases, J lost 4 bases, and 18 bases lay in between. The CDR3 coding sequence is TGTGCCAGCAGCCCCGGGACCCCAGCAGAAGGAAACACCATATATTTT. It yields the protein CASSPGTPAEGNTIYF.

Ten or more counts support this clonotype. The chain recombines TRBV3-1 with TRBJ1-1, with 8 bases matching TRBD1. Germline V gene lookup returns CDR1 LGHDT and CDR2 YNNKEL (reference sequence). CDR3 length: 16 amino acids. The V segment lost 0 bases and the J segment 1 base; nucleotides outside the gene matches: 4. CDR3 DNA: TGTGCCAGCAGCCAAGAACCGGACAGGGCGAACACTGAAGCTTTCTTT. Translated: CASSQEPDRANTEAFF.

This sequence joins TRBV5-1 and TRBJ2-3, with 9 bases matching TRBD2. Unmatched junction bases numbered 8, after V lost 3 bases and J lost 3 bases. The germline V gene encodes CDR1 SGHRS and CDR2 YFSETQ. The CDR3 sequence is 16 residues long. This CDR3 is CASSSGASGETDTQYF. The CDR3 nucleotides read TGCGCCAGCAGCTCGGGGGCTAGCGGGGAAACAGATACGCAGTATTTT. The whole variable domain, filled in from reference TRBV5-1 and TRBJ2-3, reads KAGVTQTPRYLIKTRGQQVTLSCSPISGHRSVSWYQQTPGQGLQFLFEYFSETQRNKGNFPGRFSGRQFSNSRSEMNVSTLELGDSALYLCASSSGASGETDTQYFGPGTRLTVL.

This clonotype was seen ten or more times. Here the CDR3 reads CASSFPRGGQLSGAVYEQYF. For the CDR3, the DNA is TGTGCCAGCAGTTTCCCCAGGGGGGGACAACTTAGCGGAGCGGTCTACGAGCAGTACTTC. The chain couples TRBV28 to TRBJ2-7, with D perhaps TRBD1 or TRBD2 (7 bases each). CDR3 length equals 20 residues. V gave up 3 bases and J gave up 3 bases, with 30 bases separating them. Germline values: CDR1 MDHEN, CDR2 SYDVKM.

This clonotype showed up many times. The gene calls are TRBV6-1 and TRBJ2-2, with 10 bases that match TRBD1. The V segment lost 4 bases and the J segment 4 bases; nucleotides outside the gene matches: 6. The CDR3 extends over 16 amino acids. The V gene's germline CDR1 is MNHNS and CDR2 SASEGT. CDR3 amino acids: CASSADRGPGTGELFF. The CDR3, as DNA: TGTGCCAGCAGTGCCGACAGGGGGCCGGGCACCGGGGAGCTGTTTTTT.

This clonotype was seen many times. The CDR3 region has the DNA TGTGCCAGCAGTGAATCAAAGGGATCCCACGAGCAGTACTTC. Protein product: CASSESKGSHEQYF. V usage is TRBV25-1 and J usage is TRBJ2-7; D remains unclear. The length of the CDR3 is 14 residues. V lost 1 base and J 5 bases, leaving 12 bases between the germline ends. Germline V gene lookup returns CDR1 MGHDK and CDR2 SYGVNS.

This chain uses TRBV7-3 with TRBJ2-1, with D possibly TRBD2 on 6 matching bases. V lost 4 bases to trimming and J lost 1 base, with 17 bases between them. The CDR3 covers 17 residues. CDR1 and CDR2 from the germline V gene are SGHTA and FQGTGA. The CDR3 nucleotides are TGTGCCAGCAGCTCCCCTGGAGGGTATGGATCCTACAATGAGCAGTTCTTC. It is translated as CASSSPGGYGSYNEQFF.

In this sample, this clonotype turned up many times. The chain recombines TRBV3-1 with TRBJ1-5; 7 positions match TRBD1. V dropped 2 bases and J dropped 6; count of bases not matched to a gene: 1. The germline gives CDR1 LGHDT, CDR2 YNNKEL (reference sequence). The CDR3 is 13 residues long. The CDR3 is CASSQQGGQPQHF. In nucleotides, the CDR3 is TGTGCCAGCAGCCAACAGGGGGGTCAGCCCCAGCATTTT.

This clonotype was detected many times. This sequence joins TRBV5-6 and TRBJ2-2; the match to TRBD2 covers 8 bases. V dropped 4 bases and J dropped 5; count of bases not matched to a gene: 4. Germline V CDR1 and CDR2: SGHDT, YYEEEE. The CDR3 is made up of 14 amino acids. Here the CDR3 reads CASSAGLETGELFF. In nucleotides, the CDR3 is TGTGCCAGCAGCGCGGGACTAGAGACCGGGGAGCTGTTTTTT. Drawing the rest from reference TRBV5-6 and TRBJ2-2, the complete variable domain is DAGVTQSPTHLIKTRGQQVTLRCSPKSGHDTVSWYQQALGQGPQFIFQYYEEEERQRGNFPDRFSGHQFPNYSSELNVNALLLGDSALYLCASSAGLETGELFFGEGSRLTVL.

This clonotype was detected ten times or more. V gene TRBV2 combines with J gene TRBJ1-2; a weak D match, TRBD1 (6 bases). CDR1 and CDR2 from the germline V gene are SNHLY and FYNNEI. The length of the CDR3 is 14 residues. V was trimmed by 4 bases and J by 8 bases, leaving 17 bases between them. CDR3: CASSGGYGGAGYTF. The DNA of the CDR3 is TGTGCCAGCAGTGGAGGGTACGGGGGGGCCGGCTACACCTTC.

This clonotype has ten or more counts. The DNA of the CDR3 is TGTGCCAGCAGTGGACAGGACACTGAAGCTTTCTTT. Protein sequence: CASSGQDTEAFF. The genes are TRBV12-3 or TRBV12-4 and TRBJ1-1, with 7 bases that match TRBD1. Germline trimming cut 5 bases from V and 3 bases from J; bases unmatched to any gene: 0. The CDR3 is made up of 12 amino acids.

Ten or more counts support this clonotype. The rearrangement links TRBV5-6 to TRBJ2-7, with D unclear. Per germline, CDR1 SGHDT and CDR2 YYEEEE. This CDR3 comprises 12 residues. V was trimmed by 5 bases and J by 6 bases, leaving 12 bases between them. The CDR3 DNA reads TGTGCCAGCAGTCAGACTCTCCTCGAGCAGTACTTC. This codes for CASSQTLLEQYF.

Regarding this clonotype: This clone may be a read error of a much larger clone one base away. V gene TRBV30 combines with J gene TRBJ1-5; D gene ambiguous. The CDR3 spans 12 residues. Germline assignment: CDR1 GTSNPN and CDR2 SVGIG (reference sequence). The CDR3 coding sequence is TGTGGCTGGAGTGTAAATTATCAGCCCCAGCATTTT. Its protein product is CGWSVNYQPQHF. Drawing the rest from reference TRBV30 and TRBJ1-5, the complete variable domain is SQTIHQWPATLVQPVGSPLSLECTVEGTSNPNLYWYRQAAGRGLQLLFYSVGIGQISSEVPQNLSASRPQDRQFILSSKKLLLSDSGFYLCGWSVNYQPQHFGDGTRLSIL.